This entry lists 3 T cell receptor beta chains sequenced from one sample in a study of control samples from healthy donors and cancer patients. Only in-frame clones appear in the TCRdb table, and some are missing; sequencing was by immunoSEQ multiplex PCR. The profile shows approximately 3,000 clones, just under 95% of them singletons. Source material: PBMCs. The receptor source for this set is a man in his 70s with lung cancer.

This chain links TRBV14 with TRBJ2-3; no clear D gene. V lost 4 bases and J 0 bases, leaving 14 bases between the germline ends. Germline values: CDR1 SGHDN, CDR2 FVKESK. There are 16 residues in the CDR3. CDR3 sequence (DNA): TGTGCCAGCAGCCTCCTGACTGCCACTAGCACAGATACGCAGTATTTT. Its translation is CASSLLTATSTDTQYF.

This clone showed up just once. This chain uses TRBV18 with TRBJ1-1; 7 bases match TRBD1. V gave up 4 bases and J gave up 5 bases; unmatched junction bases: 7. The CDR3 runs 14 residues. The germline CDR1 and CDR2 sequences are KGHSH and LQKENI. CDR3: CASSRETGNTEAFF. The CDR3 DNA is TGTGCCAGCTCACGAGAGACAGGGAATACTGAAGCTTTCTTT.

The CDR3 region is CATSRGVWGRKITDTQYF. The CDR3 nucleotides read TGTGCCACCAGCAGAGGGGTGTGGGGGAGGAAGATCACAGATACGCAGTATTTT. The V and J genes are TRBV15 and TRBJ2-3, with D perhaps matching TRBD2 (6 bases). Between the trimmed V and J ends, which lost 1 base and 2 bases, there was a span of 19 bases. CDR3 length: 18 amino acids. Germline V gene lookup returns CDR1 LNHNV and CDR2 YYDKDF (reference sequence).